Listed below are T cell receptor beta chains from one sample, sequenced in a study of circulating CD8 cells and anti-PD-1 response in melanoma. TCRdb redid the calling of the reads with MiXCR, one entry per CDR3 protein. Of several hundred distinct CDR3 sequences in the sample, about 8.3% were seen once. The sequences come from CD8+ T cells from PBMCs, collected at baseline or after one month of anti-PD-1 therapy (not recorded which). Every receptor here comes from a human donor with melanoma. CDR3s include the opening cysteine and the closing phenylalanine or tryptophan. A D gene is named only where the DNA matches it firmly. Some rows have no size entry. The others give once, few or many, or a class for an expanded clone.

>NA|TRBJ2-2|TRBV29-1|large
TGCAGCGTTCTCACCGGGGAGCTGTTTTTT
CSVLTGELFF
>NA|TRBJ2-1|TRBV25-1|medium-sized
TGTGCCAGCAGTCGCAGGGTCGGCAATGAGCAGTTCTTC
CASSRRVGNEQFF
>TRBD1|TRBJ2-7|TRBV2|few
TGTGCCAGCAGTGGGGGACAGGCGAGCTACGAGCAGTACTTC
CASSGGQASYEQYF
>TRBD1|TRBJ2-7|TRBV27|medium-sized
TGTGCCAGCAGCTGGGGACAGGGGGGTTACGAGCAGTACTTC
CASSWGQGGYEQYF
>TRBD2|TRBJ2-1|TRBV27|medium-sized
TGTGCCAGCAGTTCCCCCATGGGGGGGGGGACTATAAACAATGAGCAGTTCTTC
CASSSPMGGGTINNEQFF
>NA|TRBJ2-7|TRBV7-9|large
TGTGCCAGCAGCTTAGCCTTTTCCGAGCAGTACTTC
CASSLAFSEQYF
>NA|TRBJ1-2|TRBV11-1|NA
TGTGCCAGCAGCACCTCCGCGGAGGGGGACCATGGCTACACCTTC
CASSTSAEGDHGYTF
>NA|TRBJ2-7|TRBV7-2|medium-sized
TGTGCCAGCAGCGTACTCTCCTACGAGCAGTACTTC
CASSVLSYEQYF
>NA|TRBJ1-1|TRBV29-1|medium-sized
TGCAGCGTCCGCGCGAACACTGAAGCTTTCTTT
CSVRANTEAFF
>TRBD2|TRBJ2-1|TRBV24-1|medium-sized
TGTGCCACCAGTGATCGACTTAGCGGGGGTTCTTACAATGAGCAGTTCTTC
CATSDRLSGGSYNEQFF
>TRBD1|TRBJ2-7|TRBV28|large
TGTGCCAGCAGTTCCACCGGGACAGGTAACGAGCAGTACTTC
CASSSTGTGNEQYF
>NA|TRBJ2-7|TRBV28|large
TGTGCCAGCAGTTTGTCGGGGGCCTCGGGGCTCTACGAGCAGTACTTC
CASSLSGASGLYEQYF
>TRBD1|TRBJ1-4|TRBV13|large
TGTGCCAGCAGCCACCAACAGGGGTCTAGTGAAAAACTGTTTTTT
CASSHQQGSSEKLFF
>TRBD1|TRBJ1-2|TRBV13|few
TGTGCCAGCAGCTTACGACAGGGGAACTATGGCTACACCTTC
CASSLRQGNYGYTF
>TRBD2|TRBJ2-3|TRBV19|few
TGTGCCAGTAGTATTCCCCGGACTAGCGGGACCACAGATACGCAGTACTTT
CASSIPRTSGTTDTQYF
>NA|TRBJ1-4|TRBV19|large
TGTGCCAGTAGTATCCAGACAACAAATGAAAAACTGTTTTTT
CASSIQTTNEKLFF
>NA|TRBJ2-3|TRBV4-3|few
TGCGCCAGCAGCCAAGGACAGCTCACAGATACGCAGTATTTT
CASSQGQLTDTQYF
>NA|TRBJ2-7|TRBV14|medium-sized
TGTGCCAGCAGCCAAGATTGGCCGACCGGGAACGAGCAGTACTTC
CASSQDWPTGNEQYF
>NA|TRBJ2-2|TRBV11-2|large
TGTGCCAGCAGCGGCTATCAAGAAGGGGGATTAAAACTCGCGAACACCGGGGAGCTGTTTTTT
CASSGYQEGGLKLANTGELFF
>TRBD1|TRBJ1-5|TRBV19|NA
TGTGCCAGTAGTCCCGAAGGACAGGGGGCTCAGCCCCAGCATTTT
CASSPEGQGAQPQHF
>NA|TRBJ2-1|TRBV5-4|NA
TGTGCCAGCAGCTTGGGCGGTGGGAACAATGGGCAGCTCTTC
CASSLGGGNNGQLF
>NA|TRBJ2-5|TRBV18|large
TGTGCCAGCTCACCCATTGCTGGGGAGACCCAGTACTTC
CASSPIAGETQYF
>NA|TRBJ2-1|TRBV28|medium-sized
TGTGCCAGCACCCTCCTCCAACAGTACAATGAGCAGTTCTTC
CASTLLQQYNEQFF
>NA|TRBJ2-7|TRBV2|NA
TGTGCCAGCACTTTGACAGATTCCTACGAGCGGTACTTC
CASTLTDSYERYF
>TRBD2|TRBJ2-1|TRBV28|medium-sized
TGTGCCAGCAGTCCCCTAGCGGGAGGACGTTACAATGAGCAGTTCTTC
CASSPLAGGRYNEQFF
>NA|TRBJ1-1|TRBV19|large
TGTGCCAGTAGTATCGGGAGTAACCTGAACACTGAAGCTTTCTTT
CASSIGSNLNTEAFF
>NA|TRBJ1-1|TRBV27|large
TGTGCCAGCAGGTCTGGACAGACAAACACTGAAGCTTTCTTT
CASRSGQTNTEAFF
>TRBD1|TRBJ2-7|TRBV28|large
TGTGCCAGCTGGGGCCGGGACAGGGGATACGAGCAGTACTTC
CASWGRDRGYEQYF
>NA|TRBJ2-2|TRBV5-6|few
TGTGCCAGCAGCTTGGGACAGAACACCGGGGAGCTGTTTTTT
CASSLGQNTGELFF
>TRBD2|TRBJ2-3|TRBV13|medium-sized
TGTGCCAGCAGCTTAGGGGAGCGGGGGTTCACAGATACGCAGTATTTT
CASSLGERGFTDTQYF
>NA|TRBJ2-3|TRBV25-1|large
TGTGCCAGCAGTGAATTCGGCCGGGCAGATACGCAGTATTTT
CASSEFGRADTQYF
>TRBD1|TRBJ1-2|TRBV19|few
TGTGCCAGTAGCGTACAGGGGGGGCGTCTCGGCTACACCTTC
CASSVQGGRLGYTF
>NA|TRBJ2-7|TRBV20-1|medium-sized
TGCAGTGCTGCCCCGACGGAATACTCCTACGAGCAGTACTTC
CSAAPTEYSYEQYF
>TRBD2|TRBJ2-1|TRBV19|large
TGTGCCAGTAGTATAGACCGGGAAAGGCGGGAGGGCCTCAATGAGCAGTTCTTC
CASSIDRERREGLNEQFF
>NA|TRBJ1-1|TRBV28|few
TGTGCCAGCAGCTTGATCGACGCCACTGAAGCTTTCTTT
CASSLIDATEAFF
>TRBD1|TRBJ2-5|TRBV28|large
TGTGCCAGCAGTATAGGACAGGGGCGCATGAGGGAGACCCAGTACTTC
CASSIGQGRMRETQYF
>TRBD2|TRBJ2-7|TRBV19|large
TGTGCCAGTAGTATCCTGGAGCGGGAGGAGCAGTACTTC
CASSILEREEQYF
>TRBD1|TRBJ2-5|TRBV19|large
TGTGCCAGTAGTCCCGTCGCACAGGGGGCGGTGGAGACCCAGTACTTC
CASSPVAQGAVETQYF
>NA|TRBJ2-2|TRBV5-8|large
TGTGCCAGCAGCTTCAACACCGGGGAGCTGTTTTTT
CASSFNTGELFF
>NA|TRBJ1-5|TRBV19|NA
TGTGCCAGTAGTATGGCGGGGCTCAATCAGCCCCAGCATTTT
CASSMAGLNQPQHF
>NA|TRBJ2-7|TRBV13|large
TGTGCCAGCAGAGATTCCGAGAGCTCCTACGAGCAGTACTTC
CASRDSESSYEQYF
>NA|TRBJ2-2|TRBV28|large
TGTGCCAGCAGTTTTGAAGCGGCGAACACCGGGGAGCTGTTTTTT
CASSFEAANTGELFF
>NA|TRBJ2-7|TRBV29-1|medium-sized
TGCAGCGTTAGCCGGGATCGGTCCTACGAGCAGTACTTC
CSVSRDRSYEQYF
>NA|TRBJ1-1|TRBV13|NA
TGTGCCAGCAGCTTTGTTTCGGCCGCTGAAGCTTTCTTT
CASSFVSAAEAFF
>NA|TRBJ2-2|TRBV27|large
TGTGCCAGCAGTTACGACACGCAGCCCGGGGAGCTGTTTTTT
CASSYDTQPGELFF
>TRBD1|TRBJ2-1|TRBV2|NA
TGTGCCAGCAGTGGGGGACAGGCGAGCTACGAGCAGTTCTTC
CASSGGQASYEQFF
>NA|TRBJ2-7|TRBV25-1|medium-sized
TGTGCCAGCAGTAAGGGGGTGGAGGGAATGGACGAGCAGTACTTC
CASSKGVEGMDEQYF
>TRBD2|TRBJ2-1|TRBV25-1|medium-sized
TGTGCCAGCAGTGAAGAGCGGGATAGCTCCTACAATGAGCAGTTCTTC
CASSEERDSSYNEQFF
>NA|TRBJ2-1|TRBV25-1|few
TGTGCCAGCAGTGAATACGGGGGCTCCTACAATGAGCAGTTCTTC
CASSEYGGSYNEQFF
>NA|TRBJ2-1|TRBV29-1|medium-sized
TGCAGCGTTGAAGATCCGAAACTAGCATTGTACAATGAGCAGTTCTTC
CSVEDPKLALYNEQFF
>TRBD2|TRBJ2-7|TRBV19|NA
TGTGACAGTAGCATTCTAGCGGGAGGGTCCTACGAGCAGTACTTC
CDSSILAGGSYEQYF
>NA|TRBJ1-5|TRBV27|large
TGTGCCAGCAGTTTATTGGCGGCTAATAGCAATCAGCCCCAGCATTTT
CASSLLAANSNQPQHF
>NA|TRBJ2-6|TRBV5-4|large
TGTGCCAGCAGCTTGGAGGACTCCGGGTCTGGGGCCAACGTCCTGACTTTC
CASSLEDSGSGANVLTF
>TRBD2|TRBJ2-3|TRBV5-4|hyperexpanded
TGTGCCAGCAGCTTGGGACTAGCGGGCGTACTAACAGATACGCAGTATTTT
CASSLGLAGVLTDTQYF
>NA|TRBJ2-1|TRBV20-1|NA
TGCAGTGCTATGGACGTAGCGGAGTACAATGAGCAGTTCTTC
CSAMDVAEYNEQFF
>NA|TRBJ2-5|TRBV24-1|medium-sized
TGTGCCACCAGTGATTCGGCTAGGTGGGGAGAGACCCAGTACTTC
CATSDSARWGETQYF
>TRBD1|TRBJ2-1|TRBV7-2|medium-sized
TGTGCCAGCAGCTTATGGTCAGGGGGATCCTACAATGAGCAGTTCTTC
CASSLWSGGSYNEQFF
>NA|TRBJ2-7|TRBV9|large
TGTGCCAGCAGCCCCTCCCCCCAGGGGTCCTACGAGCAGTACTTC
CASSPSPQGSYEQYF
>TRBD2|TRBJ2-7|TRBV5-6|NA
TGTGCCAGCAGCTTACTAGCGGGGGTTCACGAGCAGTACTTC
CASSLLAGVHEQYF
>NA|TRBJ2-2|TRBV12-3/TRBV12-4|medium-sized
TGTGCCAGCAGCCCCCAAGCGACCACCGGGGAGCTGTTTTTT
CASSPQATTGELFF